The 20 T cell receptor beta chains below all came from one sample that was sequenced in a study of cytomegalovirus exposure and HLA in healthy donors. The table came from immunoSEQ multiplex PCR; TCRdb's copy has only in-frame clones and leaves some out. The sample consists of hundreds of thousands of clones, around 91% of them appearing once. The sample was PBMCs. The receptor set was obtained from a woman aged 25 to 39 in good health and CMV-seronegative.

J is TRBJ2-7 and V is TRBV6-5, with 7 bases fitting TRBD1. Germline V gene sequence: CDR1 MNHEY, CDR2 SVGAGI. V was pared by 0 bases and J by 3 bases, with 2 bases of the junction left unmatched. The CDR3 length is 14 residues. In DNA form, the CDR3 reads TGTGCCAGCAGTTACTCGACAGGGCGCTACGAGCAGTACTTC. It encodes CASSYSTGRYEQYF.

The gene calls are TRBV4-1 and TRBJ2-6, with D perhaps matching TRBD1 (5 bases). Trimming shortened V by 0 bases and J by 0 bases, and 12 bases separated the two germline ends. The CDR3 spans 18 residues. Germline values: CDR1 MGHRA, CDR2 YSYEKL. This CDR3 reads CASSQDQGFSSGANVLTF. The DNA of the CDR3 is TGCGCCAGCAGCCAAGATCAGGGTTTCAGCTCTGGGGCCAACGTCCTGACTTTC.

This CDR3 reads CASSALGRAYGGELFF. The CDR3 bases are TGTGCCAGCAGCGCCTTAGGCAGGGCCTATGGCGGGGAGCTGTTTTTT. V usage is TRBV7-7 and J usage is TRBJ2-2; TRBD1 might be the D (5 bases). Trimming removed 5 bases from V and 7 bases from J, with 20 bases in between. The CDR3 contains 16 residues. Germline assignment: CDR1 SSHAT and CDR2 FNYEAQ (reference sequence).

The J gene is TRBJ2-3, the V gene TRBV7-9; D unclear. CDR1 and CDR2 from the germline V gene are SEHNR and FQNEAQ (reference sequence). The CDR3 runs to 16 residues. Trimming left V 3 bases short and J 2 bases short, with 15 bases between. The CDR3 DNA reads TGTGCCAGCAGCTTGCGTTCAGGTACCTTCACAGATACGCAGTATTTT. It yields the protein CASSLRSGTFTDTQYF.

This clone turned up a few times. The chain couples TRBV5-4 to TRBJ2-7; possible D gene TRBD2, 5 bases. The CDR3 has 15 amino acids. Germline assignment: CDR1 SGHNT and CDR2 YYREEE (reference sequence). V gave up 3 bases and J gave up 0 bases, with 13 bases separating them. The CDR3 spells CASSSKGGGSYEQYF. The CDR3 DNA follows: TGTGCCAGCAGCTCAAAAGGAGGTGGCTCCTACGAGCAGTACTTC.

The CDR3 here is CATRERGNTEAFF. DNA for the CDR3: TGTGCCACCCGGGAACGAGGGAACACTGAAGCTTTCTTT. The chain links TRBV15 to TRBJ1-1, with D uncertain. The CDR3 loop spans 13 amino acids. Trimming took 8 bases from V and 1 from J, leaving 11 bases between them. Germline V lookup: CDR1 LNHNV, CDR2 YYDKDF (reference sequence).

CDR3: CASSLRDRPYEQYF. CDR3 sequence (DNA): TGCGCCAGCAGCCTCCGGGACAGGCCCTACGAGCAGTACTTC. The chain recombines TRBV5-1 with TRBJ2-7, with 8 bases that match TRBD1. Per the germline V gene, CDR1 is SGHRS and CDR2 is YFSETQ. This CDR3 contains 14 residues. Trimming cost V 4 bases and J 2 bases; bases outside gene matches: 5.

The chain combines TRBV6-4 with TRBJ2-2; weak D call: TRBD2 (6 bases). CDR1 is MRHNA and CDR2 is SNTAGT in the germline V gene. Trimming pared 6 bases from V and 4 bases from J, leaving 12 bases between. This CDR3 region has 14 residues. This chain's CDR3 is CASSLRDFTGELFF. The CDR3 DNA reads as TGTGCCAGCAGCCTCCGGGACTTCACCGGGGAGCTGTTTTTT.

The sample holds a few counts of this clone. The chain couples TRBV7-9 to TRBJ2-2, with 7 positions matching TRBD1. Trimming cost V 2 bases and J 5 bases; bases outside gene matches: 8. The CDR3 consists of 16 residues. CDR1 and CDR2 (germline): SEHNR, FQNEAQ (reference sequence). CDR3 protein: CASSLSAQGWTGELFF. CDR3 in DNA: TGTGCCAGCAGCTTATCCGCACAGGGGTGGACCGGGGAGCTGTTTTTT.

This chain links TRBV27 with TRBJ2-1; D is undetermined. V was shortened by 6 bases and J by 6 bases, with 6 bases between the two germline ends. From germline, CDR1 is MNHEY and CDR2 SMNVEV (reference sequence). This CDR3 spans 11 amino acids. CDR3 DNA: TGTGCCAGCAGCGGCGTCAATGAGCAGTTCTTC. This sequence encodes CASSGVNEQFF.

This chain links TRBV27 with TRBJ1-2; maybe TRBD1 (6 bases). V was cut by 6 bases and J by 2 bases, with 19 bases left in between. Germline CDR1 is MNHEY and CDR2 is SMNVEV (reference sequence). The CDR3 spans 16 residues. This chain's CDR3 is CASRGHPGSANYGYTF. CDR3 DNA: TGTGCCAGCAGGGGACACCCTGGATCGGCAAACTATGGCTACACCTTC.

The rearrangement links TRBV19 to TRBJ2-7, with TRBD1 matching 8 bases. Trimming cost V 7 bases and J 6 bases; bases outside gene matches: 8. This CDR3 is 13 amino acids long. CDR1 LNHDA and CDR2 SQIVND come from the germline V gene (reference sequence). DNA for the CDR3: TGTGCCAGTATGGACAGGGTCCTGGGCGAGCAGTACTTC. Its translation: CASMDRVLGEQYF.

The chain has TRBV10-2 and TRBJ2-7; no clear D gene. Looked up from germline, CDR1 is WSHSY and CDR2 is SAAADI. V gave up 3 bases and J gave up 2 bases, with 14 bases separating them. The CDR3 spans 15 residues. The CDR3 loop reads CASSDGSGNAYEQYF. For the CDR3, the DNA is TGCGCCAGCAGTGATGGTTCAGGCAACGCCTACGAGCAGTACTTC.

The genes are TRBV19 and TRBJ1-4; no definite D call. The germline CDR1 and CDR2 sequences are LNHDA and SQIVND (reference sequence). V was cut by 8 bases and J by 12 bases, with 10 bases left in between. The CDR3 consists of 10 residues. This chain's CDR3 is CASGELELFF. The CDR3 nucleotides read TGTGCCAGTGGGGAGTTAGAACTGTTTTTT.

A note on this clone: The sample carries other DNA sequences with the same CDR3. V and J are TRBV6-5 and TRBJ1-5; maybe TRBD1 (6 bases). V lost 4 bases and J lost 2, with 9 bases in between. CDR1 is MNHEY, CDR2 SVGAGI, per germline. There are 14 residues in the CDR3. This CDR3 is CASSLGGGNQPQHF. In DNA, the CDR3 is TGTGCCAGCAGTTTAGGGGGTGGCAATCAGCCCCAGCATTTT.

This chain's CDR3 is CASSLTGNHEQYF. The CDR3 DNA sequence: TGTGCCAGCAGCTTGACAGGGAATCACGAGCAGTACTTC. V gene TRBV28 combines with J gene TRBJ2-7; 7 bases map to TRBD1. The CDR3 length is 13 residues. The germline gives CDR1 MDHEN, CDR2 SYDVKM. Losses at the gene ends were 6 bases for V and 5 bases for J; bases not matched to a gene: 7.

The chain combines TRBV27 with TRBJ2-7; D call uncertain. The ends were cut back, 3 bases at V and 0 bases at J, with 6 bases in the middle. The CDR3 contains 13 residues. From germline, CDR1 is MNHEY and CDR2 SMNVEV (reference sequence). CDR3 sequence: CASSFDPSYEQYF. The CDR3 DNA reads as TGTGCCAGCAGTTTCGACCCCTCCTACGAGCAGTACTTC.

This chain joins TRBV11-3 and TRBJ2-7, with D perhaps matching TRBD1 (6 bases). From germline, CDR1 is SGHNT and CDR2 YENEEA. The CDR3 sequence is 13 residues long. The V end lost 3 bases, the J end lost 4 bases, and 10 bases lay between the germline ends. For the CDR3, the DNA is TGTGCCAGCAGCTTCGGCACAGGGTACGAGCAGTACTTC. It specifies CASSFGTGYEQYF.

This chain uses TRBV28 with TRBJ1-5; possibly TRBD1 for D (6 bases). Germline V gene data show CDR1 as MDHEN and CDR2 as SYDVKM. The CDR3 extends over 14 amino acids. Trimming removed 6 bases from V and 4 bases from J, with 13 bases in between. CDR3 amino acids: CASRSGQLNQPQHF. The CDR3 DNA sequence: TGTGCCAGCAGGTCAGGACAGCTGAATCAGCCCCAGCATTTT.

This clone has only one observation. The gene calls are TRBV2 and TRBJ2-3, with D tentatively TRBD1 (5 bases). This CDR3 has 12 amino acids. The V gene lost 8 bases and the J gene lost 4 bases, with 10 bases spanning the gap. The V gene's germline CDR1 is SNHLY and CDR2 FYNNEI. CDR3 bases: TGTGCCAGCGTCAAGGGGCCAGATACGCAGTATTTT. Its translation: CASVKGPDTQYF.